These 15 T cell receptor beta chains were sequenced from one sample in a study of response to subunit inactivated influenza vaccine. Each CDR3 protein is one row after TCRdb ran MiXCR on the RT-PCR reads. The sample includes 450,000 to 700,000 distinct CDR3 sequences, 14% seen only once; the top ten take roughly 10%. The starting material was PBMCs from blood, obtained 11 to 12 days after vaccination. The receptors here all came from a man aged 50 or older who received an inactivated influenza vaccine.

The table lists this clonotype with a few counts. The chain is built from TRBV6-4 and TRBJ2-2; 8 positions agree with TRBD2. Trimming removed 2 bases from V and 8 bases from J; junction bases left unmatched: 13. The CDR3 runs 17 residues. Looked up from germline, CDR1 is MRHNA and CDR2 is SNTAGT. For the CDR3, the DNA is TGTGCCAGCAGTGACGAGCGGGAGAGCCCTAATGCTGGGGAGCTGTTTTTT. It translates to CASSDERESPNAGELFF.

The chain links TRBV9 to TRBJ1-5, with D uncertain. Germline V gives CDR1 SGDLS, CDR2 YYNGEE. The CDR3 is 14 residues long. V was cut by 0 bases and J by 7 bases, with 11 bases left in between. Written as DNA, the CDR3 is TGTGCCAGCAGCGTAGACCTACAGCCCCAGCCCCAGCATTTT. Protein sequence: CASSVDLQPQPQHF.

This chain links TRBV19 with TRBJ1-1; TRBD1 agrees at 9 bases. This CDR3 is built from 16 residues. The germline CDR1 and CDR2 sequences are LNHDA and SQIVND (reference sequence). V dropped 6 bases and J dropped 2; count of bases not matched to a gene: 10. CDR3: CASRAPGQGINTEAFF. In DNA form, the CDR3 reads TGTGCCAGTAGAGCTCCCGGACAGGGGATCAACACTGAAGCTTTCTTT.

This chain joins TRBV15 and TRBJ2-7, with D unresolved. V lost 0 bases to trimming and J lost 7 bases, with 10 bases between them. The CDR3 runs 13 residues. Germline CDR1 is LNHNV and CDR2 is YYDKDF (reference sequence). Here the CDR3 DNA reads TGTGCCACCAGCAGAGACGGCTTGAGGGAGCAGTACTTC. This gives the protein CATSRDGLREQYF.

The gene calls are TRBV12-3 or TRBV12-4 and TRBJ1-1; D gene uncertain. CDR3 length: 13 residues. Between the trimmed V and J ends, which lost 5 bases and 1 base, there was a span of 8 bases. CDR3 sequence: CASSRMSNTEAFF. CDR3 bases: TGTGCCAGCAGTCGTATGTCGAACACTGAAGCTTTCTTT.

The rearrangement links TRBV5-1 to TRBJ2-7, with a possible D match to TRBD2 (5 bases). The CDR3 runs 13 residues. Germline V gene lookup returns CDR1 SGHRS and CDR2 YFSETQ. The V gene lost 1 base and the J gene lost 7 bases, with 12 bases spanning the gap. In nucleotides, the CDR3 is TGCGCCAGCAGCTTGAACCCCTCGGGGGAGCAGTACTTC. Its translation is CASSLNPSGEQYF.

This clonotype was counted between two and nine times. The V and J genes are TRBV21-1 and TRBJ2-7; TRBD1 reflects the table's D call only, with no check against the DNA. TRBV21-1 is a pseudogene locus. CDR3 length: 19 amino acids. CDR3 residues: CASSKNSGGQDVFSYEQYF. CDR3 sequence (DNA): TGTGCCAGCAGCAAAAATAGTGGGGGACAGGATGTATTCTCCTACGAGCAGTACTTC.

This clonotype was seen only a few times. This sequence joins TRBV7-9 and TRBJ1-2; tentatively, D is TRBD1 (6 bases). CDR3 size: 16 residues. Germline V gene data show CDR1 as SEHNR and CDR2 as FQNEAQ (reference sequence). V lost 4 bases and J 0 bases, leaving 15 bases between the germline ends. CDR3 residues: CASSYPGDKANYGYTF. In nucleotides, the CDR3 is TGTGCCAGCAGCTACCCTGGGGACAAAGCTAACTATGGCTACACCTTC.

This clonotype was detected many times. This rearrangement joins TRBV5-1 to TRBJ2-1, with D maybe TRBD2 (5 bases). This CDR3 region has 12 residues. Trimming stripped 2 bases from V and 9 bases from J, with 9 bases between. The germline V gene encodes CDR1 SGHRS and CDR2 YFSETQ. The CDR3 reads CASSFDRGEQFF. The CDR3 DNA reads TGCGCCAGCAGCTTCGACCGGGGTGAGCAGTTCTTC.

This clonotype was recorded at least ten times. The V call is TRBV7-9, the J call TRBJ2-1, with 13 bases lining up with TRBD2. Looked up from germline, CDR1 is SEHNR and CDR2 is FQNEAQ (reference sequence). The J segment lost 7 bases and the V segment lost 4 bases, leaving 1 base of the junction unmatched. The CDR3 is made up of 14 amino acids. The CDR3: CASSSTSGRNEQFF. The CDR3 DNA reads TGTGCCAGCAGCTCGACTAGCGGGAGGAATGAGCAGTTCTTC.

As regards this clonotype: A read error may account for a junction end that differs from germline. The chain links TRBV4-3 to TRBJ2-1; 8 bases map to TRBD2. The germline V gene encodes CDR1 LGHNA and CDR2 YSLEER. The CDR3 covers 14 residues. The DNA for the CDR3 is TGCGCCAGCAGCGAAGACGGGGGGGCCGATGAGCAGTTCTTC. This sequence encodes CASSEDGGADEQFF.

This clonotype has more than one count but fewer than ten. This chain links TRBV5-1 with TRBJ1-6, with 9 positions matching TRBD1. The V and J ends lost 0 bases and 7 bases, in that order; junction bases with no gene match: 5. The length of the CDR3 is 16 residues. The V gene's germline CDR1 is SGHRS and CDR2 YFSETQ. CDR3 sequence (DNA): TGCGCCAGCAGCTTGGAAGGGACAGGGCAGAATTCACCCCTCCACTTT. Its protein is CASSLEGTGQNSPLHF.

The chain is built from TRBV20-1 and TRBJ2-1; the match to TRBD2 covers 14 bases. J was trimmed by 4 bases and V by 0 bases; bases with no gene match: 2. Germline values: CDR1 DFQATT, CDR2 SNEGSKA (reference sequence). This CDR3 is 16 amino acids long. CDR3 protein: CSAREGLAGEYNEQFF. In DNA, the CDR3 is TGCAGTGCTAGAGAGGGACTAGCGGGGGAGTACAATGAGCAGTTCTTC.

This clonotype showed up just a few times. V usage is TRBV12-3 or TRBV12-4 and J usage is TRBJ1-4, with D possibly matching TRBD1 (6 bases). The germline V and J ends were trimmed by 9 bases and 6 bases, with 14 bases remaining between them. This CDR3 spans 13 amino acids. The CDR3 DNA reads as TGTGCCAGTAAACAGGGCCCCTATGAAAAACTGTTTTTT. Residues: CASKQGPYEKLFF.

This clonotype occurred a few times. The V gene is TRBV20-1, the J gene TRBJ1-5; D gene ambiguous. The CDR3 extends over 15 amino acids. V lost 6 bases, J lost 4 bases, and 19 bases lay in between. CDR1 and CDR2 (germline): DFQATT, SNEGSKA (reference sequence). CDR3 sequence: CSARMASDRNQPQHF. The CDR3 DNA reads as TGCAGTGCCAGAATGGCGTCCGATCGGAATCAGCCCCAGCATTTT.